These 10 T cell receptor beta chains came from one sample sequenced in a study of tumour-infiltrating T cells in Burkitt lymphoma. The repertoire was sequenced with immunoSEQ multiplex PCR; TCRdb's copy has only in-frame clones and lacks some. The table records 14,000 or so clones, 25% to 35% of them present only once. Sequencing input: tumor tissue. The receptors here all came from a human donor with diffuse large B-cell lymphoma.

This chain links TRBV19 with TRBJ1-2; the match to TRBD1 covers 9 bases. J lost 4 bases, V lost 3 bases, and 12 bases had no gene match. Per the germline V gene, CDR1 is LNHDA and CDR2 is SQIVND (reference sequence). CDR3 size: 17 residues. The CDR3 region is CASSIPGQGRDVYGYTF. CDR3 DNA: TGTGCCAGTAGTATTCCCGGACAGGGGAGGGATGTCTATGGCTACACCTTC.

The CDR3 is CASKPRDRGTGELFF. CDR3 nucleotides: TGTGCCAGCAAACCCCGGGACAGGGGAACCGGGGAGCTGTTTTTT. V is TRBV2 and J is TRBJ2-2, with 10 bases matching TRBD1. This CDR3 comprises 15 residues. Germline V gene sequence: CDR1 SNHLY, CDR2 FYNNEI. V lost 7 bases, J lost 5 bases, and 7 bases stayed unmatched.

This chain connects TRBV5-8 to TRBJ1-2, with D possibly matching TRBD1 (6 bases). The V end lost 4 bases, the J end lost 7 bases, and 20 bases lay between the germline ends. The CDR3 length is 15 residues. Germline V gene sequence: CDR1 SGHTS, CDR2 YDEGEE. CDR3 sequence: CASSVGAGGAFGYTF. The CDR3 nucleotides are TGTGCCAGCAGCGTGGGGGCCGGAGGGGCGTTTGGCTACACCTTC.

The chain employs TRBV27 and TRBJ1-2; D is unresolved. Germline values: CDR1 MNHEY, CDR2 SMNVEV (reference sequence). Trimming cost V 1 base and J 4 bases, with 13 bases left between them. CDR3 length equals 15 residues. CDR3 in amino acids: CASSLFYPSTYGYTF. The CDR3 DNA reads as TGTGCCAGCAGTTTATTTTACCCCAGCACCTATGGCTACACCTTC.

V usage is TRBV4-2 and J usage is TRBJ2-3, with D perhaps TRBD2 (6 bases). Germline values: CDR1 LGHNA, CDR2 YNFKEQ. The V and J ends lost 0 bases and 4 bases respectively, with 14 bases between them. The CDR3 covers 16 residues. CDR3 nucleotides: TGTGCCAGCAGCCAAGATGGTGGCGGGGCGGCAGATACGCAGTATTTT. Protein: CASSQDGGGAADTQYF.

This clone showed up just a few times. The J gene is TRBJ1-1, the V gene TRBV30; D not certain. The V gene lost 5 bases and the J gene lost 8 bases, with 18 bases spanning the gap. Per germline, CDR1 GTSNPN and CDR2 SVGIG (reference sequence). The CDR3 has 13 amino acids. DNA for the CDR3: TGTGCCTGGGGTACCCTCGGGCCGCCCGAAGCTTTCTTT. Translating gives CAWGTLGPPEAFF.

The chain is built from TRBV18 and TRBJ2-7, with 8 nucleotides matching TRBD1. The CDR3 runs to 15 residues. The ends lost 3 bases at V and 2 bases at J; junction bases unmatched: 6. Per the germline V gene, CDR1 is KGHSH and CDR2 is LQKENI. CDR3 residues: CASSPQGAATYEQYF. The CDR3 DNA follows: TGTGCCAGCTCACCCCAGGGGGCAGCCACCTACGAGCAGTACTTC.

Remarks on this clone: A read error may explain this, as a much larger clone is one base away. CDR3 loop: CASRPAGGTGELFF. The CDR3 DNA follows: TGTGCCAGCAGACCCGCTGGGGGCACCGGGGAGCTGTTTTTT. The chain employs TRBV7-9 and TRBJ2-2; the D gene could be TRBD1 or TRBD2 (5 bases each). The CDR3 is made up of 14 amino acids. Germline V lookup: CDR1 SEHNR, CDR2 FQNEAQ (reference sequence). The germline V and J ends were trimmed by 6 bases and 4 bases, with 12 bases remaining between them.

This clone was observed once. V gene TRBV7-8 combines with J gene TRBJ2-7, with 7 bases lining up with TRBD2. Per the germline V gene, CDR1 is SGHVS and CDR2 is FQNEAQ. CDR3 length: 16 amino acids. The V segment lost 5 bases and the J segment 7 bases; nucleotides outside the gene matches: 17. The CDR3, as DNA: TGTGCCAGCAGCCCCCTCCCCCGGGACTACCCCGTAGAGCAGTACTTC. Protein product: CASSPLPRDYPVEQYF.

The chain uses TRBV5-4 and TRBJ1-4, with D maybe TRBD1 (6 bases). Trimming took 5 bases from V and 8 from J, leaving 10 bases between them. The CDR3 is 12 residues long. Germline lookup yields CDR1 SGHNT and CDR2 YYREEE (reference sequence). The CDR3 protein is CASSGGGEKLFF. CDR3 sequence (DNA): TGTGCCAGCAGTGGGGGGGGCGAAAAACTGTTTTTT.